The T cell receptor beta chain described here comes from a study of T cell responses to AZD1222 COVID-19 vaccine. Study results and limitations: Seropositive status at baseline applied to only a handful of AZD1222 recipients. Donors in the cohort were predominantly white British and more often female, and clonal diversity was possibly underestimated.

Germline V gene lookup returns CDR1 SGHTA and CDR2 FQGNSA. Trimming removed 4 bases at V and 4 bases at J, with 8 bases between. CDR3 length: 12 residues. As concerns this clone: As yet, its antigen is unknown.

Data came from immunoSEQ multiplex PCR; TCRdb stores just in-frame clones and leaves some out. Of about 100,000 clones in the sample, 85% to 90% were seen once. Sequencing was performed on peripheral blood, taken on day 0 of AZD1222 vaccination. The sequence came from an adult in good health. V is TRBV7-2 and J is TRBJ2-7; D is undetermined. The CDR3 bases are TGTGCCAGCAGCTCTAGAGGATACGAGCAGTACTTC. This sequence encodes CASSSRGYEQYF.